The clone carrying this TCR beta chain has more than one count but fewer than ten. What it recognizes is unknown. Compared with germline, one end of the junction differs, possibly owing to a read error. These data are taken from a study of blood T cells in healthy people across ages. Broader study findings: Bulk PBMC profiling left naive and antigen-experienced comparisons inconclusive. Older individuals had lower TCR beta diversity per million T cells (the decline was roughly linear).

The germline gives CDR1 MDHEN, CDR2 SYDVKM. This CDR3 has 19 residues. The authors ran a second PCR of roughly 6 to 12 cycles using a sample-barcoded 5' primer and a J-beta primer mix. Each CDR3 protein is one row after TCRdb ran MiXCR on the 5' RACE reads. The sample lists around 1,700,000 distinct CDR3 sequences; 28% were seen once. The TCR sequence derives from a woman aged 30 to 39 in good health. The material sequenced was blood. The genes are TRBV28 and TRBJ1-6, with a weak D call TRBD1 (6 bases). CDR3 sequence: CASSLHRGYRVSSNSPLHF. The CDR3 DNA is TGTGCCAGCAGTTTACACCGCGGGTACAGGGTATCCTCTAATTCACCCCTCCACTTT.